This entry lists 17 T cell receptor beta chains sequenced from one sample in a study of blood T cell repertoires in COVID-19. The table came from immunoSEQ multiplex PCR; TCRdb's copy has only in-frame clones and leaves some out. The data contain about 280,000 clones, 85% of them singletons. What was sequenced was PBMCs or T cells enriched from blood (not recorded which). The receptors were sampled from a woman aged 50 to 60 who had recovered from COVID-19.

The chain links TRBV12-5 to TRBJ2-2, with unresolved D. The CDR3 spans 14 residues. V was trimmed by 5 bases and J by 1 base, leaving 8 bases between them. Germline CDR1 LGHNT, CDR2 FRNRAP. CDR3 sequence reads: CASGRQENTGELFF. The CDR3 DNA is TGTGCTAGTGGTCGGCAGGAGAACACCGGGGAGCTGTTTTTT.

This clone has at least ten counts. This rearrangement joins TRBV6-4 to TRBJ2-3, with a weak D call TRBD1 (7 bases). Trimming stripped 4 bases from V and 5 bases from J, with 16 bases between. There are 15 residues in the CDR3. Germline values: CDR1 MRHNA, CDR2 SNTAGT. The CDR3 nucleotides are TGTGCCAGCAGTGCCCGGACAGGAGGGAAAGATACGCAGTATTTT. It codes for CASSARTGGKDTQYF.

V is TRBV7-3 and J is TRBJ2-2; 7 bases align to TRBD2. This CDR3 has 14 amino acids. The germline V gene encodes CDR1 SGHTA and CDR2 FQGTGA. The V segment lost 3 bases and the J segment 6 bases; nucleotides outside the gene matches: 4. CDR3 sequence (DNA): TGTGCCAGCAGCTTCGGACTAGTCCCCGGGGAGCTGTTTTTT. It yields the protein CASSFGLVPGELFF.

The chain has TRBV5-1 and TRBJ2-1, with 7 bases aligning to TRBD2. CDR1 is SGHRS, CDR2 YFSETQ, per germline. V lost 0 bases to trimming and J lost 6 bases; unmatched junction nucleotides: 6. The CDR3 covers 15 residues. Here the CDR3 reads CASSLDRTRRNEQFF. In nucleotides, the CDR3 is TGCGCCAGCAGCTTGGATAGGACTAGACGCAATGAGCAGTTCTTC.

The chain has TRBV30 and TRBJ1-1; D ambiguous. V was shortened by 8 bases and J by 5 bases, with 12 bases between the two germline ends. Per germline, CDR1 GTSNPN and CDR2 SVGIG (reference sequence). CDR3 length equals 11 residues. The CDR3 DNA is TGTGCCGGAACGCCGGGGACTGAAGCTTTCTTT. Its translation: CAGTPGTEAFF. Combining the CDR3 with reference TRBV30 and TRBJ1-1 gives the whole variable domain SQTIHQWPATLVQPVGSPLSLECTVEGTSNPNLYWYRQAAGRGLQLLFYSVGIGQISSEVPQNLSASRPQDRQFILSSKKLLLSDSGFYLCAGTPGTEAFFGQGTRLTVV.

The J gene is TRBJ2-7, the V gene TRBV6-5; 13 positions match TRBD2. Germline V gene data show CDR1 as MNHEY and CDR2 as SVGAGI. After removal of 7 bases from V and 3 bases from J, the junction contained 6 bases not matched to a gene. The CDR3 runs 15 residues. In DNA form, the CDR3 reads TGTGCCAGCAACACTCGGACTAGCGGGAGCTACGAGCAGTACTTC. Residues: CASNTRTSGSYEQYF.

The DNA of the CDR3 is TGTGCCAGCAGCTCGCTAGCGGGAGTCGGGGATACGCAGTATTTT. Protein: CASSSLAGVGDTQYF. This chain uses TRBV7-9 with TRBJ2-3; 10 bases match TRBD2. Unmatched junction bases numbered 7, after V lost 4 bases and J lost 6 bases. The CDR3 has 15 residues. Germline V gene lookup returns CDR1 SEHNR and CDR2 FQNEAQ (reference sequence).

The rearrangement joins TRBV25-1 to TRBJ2-1, with D possibly TRBD2 on 6 matching bases. V lost 5 bases, J lost 0 bases, and 11 bases lay in between. This CDR3 region has 15 residues. CDR1 is MGHDK, CDR2 SYGVNS, per germline. CDR3 protein: CASSLLGSSYNEQFF. The CDR3 DNA follows: TGTGCCAGCAGTCTACTCGGGAGCTCCTACAATGAGCAGTTCTTC.

The chain employs TRBV6-5 and TRBJ1-2, with unresolved D. Trimming cost V 0 bases and J 1 base, with 9 bases left between them. The CDR3 is 15 residues long. Germline lookup yields CDR1 MNHEY and CDR2 SVGAGI. The CDR3 DNA is TGTGCCAGCAGTTACTCTGTCGGGAGTAACTATGGCTACACCTTC. Its translation is CASSYSVGSNYGYTF.

This rearrangement joins TRBV18 to TRBJ1-5; 8 bases align to TRBD1. The CDR3 spans 16 residues. Germline CDR1 reads KGHSH; CDR2 reads LQKENI. After removal of 3 bases from V and 6 bases from J, the junction contained 10 bases not matched to a gene. The CDR3 here is CASSPMSQGGVQPQHF. DNA for the CDR3: TGTGCCAGCTCACCCATGTCACAGGGGGGAGTTCAGCCCCAGCATTTT.

The chain joins TRBV7-9 to TRBJ2-2; no clear D. The V and J ends lost 5 bases and 4 bases respectively, with 14 bases between them. CDR1 SEHNR and CDR2 FQNEAQ come from the germline V gene (reference sequence). The CDR3 sequence is 15 residues long. DNA for the CDR3: TGTGCCAGCAGCCGTGCCGTCGTCGGCACCGGGGAGCTGTTTTTT. Amino acids: CASSRAVVGTGELFF.

The rearrangement uses TRBV6-2 or TRBV6-3 and TRBJ1-5; no definite D call. The CDR3 has 16 residues. Trimming shortened V by 0 bases and J by 0 bases, and 9 bases separated the two germline ends. From germline, CDR1 is MNHEY and CDR2 SVGEGT. CDR3 in DNA: TGTGCCAGCAGTTACTCGAAAACCTATAGCAATCAGCCCCAGCATTTT. Residues: CASSYSKTYSNQPQHF.

CDR3 nucleotide sequence: TGTGCCAGCAGCCCAGCGGGACTAGCGTCCAATGAGCAGTTCTTC. Translation: CASSPAGLASNEQFF. The rearrangement links TRBV7-2 to TRBJ2-1, with TRBD2 matching 10 bases. V lost 5 bases, J lost 6 bases, and 7 bases stayed unmatched. Looked up from germline, CDR1 is SGHTA and CDR2 is FQGNSA. The CDR3 loop spans 15 amino acids.

This chain links TRBV9 with TRBJ2-7; 8 nucleotides align to TRBD1. Germline-derived CDR1 and CDR2 are SGDLS and YYNGEE. V trimming: 0 bases; J trimming: 5 bases; junction bases outside the gene matches: 7. The CDR3 length is 15 residues. The CDR3 here is CASSVEGGQGHEQYF. Here the CDR3 DNA reads TGTGCCAGCAGCGTAGAAGGTGGACAGGGCCACGAGCAGTACTTC.

The rearrangement links TRBV4-2 to TRBJ1-4; 7 positions match TRBD1. CDR1 LGHNA and CDR2 YNFKEQ come from the germline V gene. This CDR3 is 15 amino acids long. J lost 9 bases, V lost 4 bases, and 11 bases had no gene match. The CDR3 spells CASSRETRQGKKLFF. The CDR3 coding sequence is TGTGCCAGCAGCCGCGAGACAAGACAGGGCAAAAAACTGTTTTTT.

This clone was observed a single time. The chain combines TRBV9 with TRBJ2-7; no reliable D call. The V end was cut by 0 bases, the J end by 6 bases, with 19 bases between. The CDR3 extends over 16 amino acids. Germline CDR1 is SGDLS and CDR2 is YYNGEE. This CDR3 is CASSVGSSGFWAEQYF. CDR3 coding DNA: TGTGCCAGCAGCGTAGGGTCAAGTGGTTTTTGGGCCGAGCAGTACTTC.

V gene TRBV11-2 combines with J gene TRBJ2-7, with 7 bases identical to TRBD1. The CDR3 is 15 amino acids. The V segment lost 5 bases and the J segment 6 bases; nucleotides outside the gene matches: 13. Germline CDR1 reads SGHAT; CDR2 reads FQNNGV. This CDR3 reads CASSPRTGSRPEQYF. In DNA, the CDR3 is TGTGCCAGCAGCCCCCGGACAGGAAGTCGTCCCGAGCAGTACTTC.